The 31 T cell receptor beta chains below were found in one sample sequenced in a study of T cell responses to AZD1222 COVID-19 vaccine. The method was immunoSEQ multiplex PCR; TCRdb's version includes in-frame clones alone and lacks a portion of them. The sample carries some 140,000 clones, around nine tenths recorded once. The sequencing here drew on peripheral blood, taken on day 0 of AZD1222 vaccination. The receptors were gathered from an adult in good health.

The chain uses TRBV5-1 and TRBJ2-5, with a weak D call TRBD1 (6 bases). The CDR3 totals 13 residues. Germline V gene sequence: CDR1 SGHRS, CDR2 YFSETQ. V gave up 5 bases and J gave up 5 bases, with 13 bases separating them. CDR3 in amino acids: CASSPYRVETQYF. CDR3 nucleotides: TGCGCCAGCAGTCCCTACAGGGTTGAGACCCAGTACTTC. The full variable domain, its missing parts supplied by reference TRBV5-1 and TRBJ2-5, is KAGVTQTPRYLIKTRGQQVTLSCSPISGHRSVSWYQQTPGQGLQFLFEYFSETQRNKGNFPGRFSGRQFSNSRSEMNVSTLELGDSALYLCASSPYRVETQYFGPGTRLLVL.

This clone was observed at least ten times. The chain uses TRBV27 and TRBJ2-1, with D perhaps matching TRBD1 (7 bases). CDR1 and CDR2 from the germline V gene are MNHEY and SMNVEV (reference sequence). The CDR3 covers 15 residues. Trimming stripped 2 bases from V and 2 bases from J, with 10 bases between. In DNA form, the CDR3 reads TGTGCCAGCAGTTTACAGGGGGGCGCCTACAATGAGCAGTTCTTC. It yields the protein CASSLQGGAYNEQFF.

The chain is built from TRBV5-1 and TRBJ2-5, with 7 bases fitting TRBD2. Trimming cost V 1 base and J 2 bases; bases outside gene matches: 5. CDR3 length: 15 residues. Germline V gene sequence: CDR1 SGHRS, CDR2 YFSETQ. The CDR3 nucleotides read TGCGCCAGCAGCTTGTCTTCTAGCGGACAAGAGACCCAGTACTTC. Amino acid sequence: CASSLSSSGQETQYF.

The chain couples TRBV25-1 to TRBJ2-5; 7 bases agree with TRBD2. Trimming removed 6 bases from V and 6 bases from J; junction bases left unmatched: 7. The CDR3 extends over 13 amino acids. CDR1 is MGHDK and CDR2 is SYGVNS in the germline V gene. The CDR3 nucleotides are TGTGCCAGCAGAGGGGAGGGCCGGAAGACCCAGTACTTC. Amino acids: CASRGEGRKTQYF. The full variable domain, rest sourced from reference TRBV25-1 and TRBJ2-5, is EADIYQTPRYLVIGTGKKITLECSQTMGHDKMYWYQQDPGMELHLIHYSYGVNSTEKGDLSSESTVSRIRTEHFPLTLESARPSHTSQYLCASRGEGRKTQYFGPGTRLLVL.

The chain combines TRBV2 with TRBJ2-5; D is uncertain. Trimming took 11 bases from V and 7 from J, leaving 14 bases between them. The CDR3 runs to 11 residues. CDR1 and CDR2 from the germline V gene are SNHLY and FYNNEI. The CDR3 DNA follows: TGTGCCCGACGGGTCTCAGGGACCCAGTACTTC. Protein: CARRVSGTQYF.

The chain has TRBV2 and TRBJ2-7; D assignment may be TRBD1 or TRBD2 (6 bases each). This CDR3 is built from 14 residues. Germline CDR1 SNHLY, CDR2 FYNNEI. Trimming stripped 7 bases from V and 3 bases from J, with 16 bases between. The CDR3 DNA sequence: TGTGCCAGCACCGAGGGGGGACACAACTACGAGCAGTACTTC. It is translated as CASTEGGHNYEQYF. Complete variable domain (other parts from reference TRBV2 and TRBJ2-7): EPEVTQTPSHQVTQMGQEVILRCVPISNHLYFYWYRQILGQKVEFLVSFYNNEISEKSEIFDDQFSVERPDGSNFTLKIRSTKLEDSAMYFCASTEGGHNYEQYFGPGTRLTVT.

The CDR3 nucleotides read TGTGCCAGCAGCTTAGCAAGTGGGGCAGGATCTTTCTCTGGGGCCAACGTCCTGACTTTC. Its translation: CASSLASGAGSFSGANVLTF. The chain has TRBV7-2 and TRBJ2-6; a weak D match, TRBD1 (5 bases). The germline gives CDR1 SGHTA, CDR2 FQGNSA. This CDR3 has 20 amino acids. V lost 0 bases, J lost 0 bases, and 18 bases lay in between.

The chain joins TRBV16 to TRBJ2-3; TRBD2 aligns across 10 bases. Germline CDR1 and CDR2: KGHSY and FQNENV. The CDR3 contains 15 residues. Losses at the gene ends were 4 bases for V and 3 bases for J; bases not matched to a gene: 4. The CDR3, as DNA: TGTGCCAGCAGCCCACCTAGCGGGAGTACAGATACGCAGTATTTT. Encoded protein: CASSPPSGSTDTQYF.

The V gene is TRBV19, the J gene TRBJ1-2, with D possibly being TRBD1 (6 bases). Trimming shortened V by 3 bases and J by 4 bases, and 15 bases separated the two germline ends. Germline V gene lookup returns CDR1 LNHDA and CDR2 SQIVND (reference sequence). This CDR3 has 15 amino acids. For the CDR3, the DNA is TGTGCCAGTAGTATGGGGGGCAGTTCTCCCTATGGCTACACCTTC. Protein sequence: CASSMGGSSPYGYTF.

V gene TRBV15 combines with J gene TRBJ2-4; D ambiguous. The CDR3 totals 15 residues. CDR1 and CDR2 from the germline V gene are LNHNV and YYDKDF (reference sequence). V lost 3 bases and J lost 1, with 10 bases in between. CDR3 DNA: TGTGCCACCAGCAGCATGGGGTACGCCAAAAACATTCAGTACTTC. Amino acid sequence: CATSSMGYAKNIQYF.

DNA for the CDR3: TGTGCCAGCAGCCAAACATCCCAGCAGTTCTTC. Protein sequence: CASSQTSQQFF. The rearrangement uses TRBV3-1 (or the pseudogene TRBV3-2) and TRBJ2-1; D is undetermined. CDR1 is LGHDT, CDR2 YNNKEL, per germline (reference sequence). V was trimmed by 2 bases and J by 11 bases, leaving 7 bases between them. The CDR3 is 11 residues long.

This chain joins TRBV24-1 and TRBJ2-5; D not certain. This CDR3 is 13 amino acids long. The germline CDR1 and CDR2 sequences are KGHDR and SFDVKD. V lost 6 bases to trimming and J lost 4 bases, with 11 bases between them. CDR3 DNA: TGTGCCACCAGTCATGGACCGGCAGAGACCCAGTACTTC. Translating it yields CATSHGPAETQYF.

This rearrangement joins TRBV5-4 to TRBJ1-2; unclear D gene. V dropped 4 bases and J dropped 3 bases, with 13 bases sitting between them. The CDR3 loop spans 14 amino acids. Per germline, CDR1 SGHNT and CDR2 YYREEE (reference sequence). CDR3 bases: TGTGCCAGCAGCGCCCGAAAGGCTTACTATGGCTACACCTTC. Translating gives CASSARKAYYGYTF.

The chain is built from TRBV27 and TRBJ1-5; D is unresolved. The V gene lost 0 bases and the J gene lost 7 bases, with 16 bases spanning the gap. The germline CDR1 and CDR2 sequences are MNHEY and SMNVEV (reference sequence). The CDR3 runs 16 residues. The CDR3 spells CASSLSLAGLRQPQHF. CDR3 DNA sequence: TGTGCCAGCAGTTTATCCCTCGCGGGCTTACGGCAGCCCCAGCATTTT.

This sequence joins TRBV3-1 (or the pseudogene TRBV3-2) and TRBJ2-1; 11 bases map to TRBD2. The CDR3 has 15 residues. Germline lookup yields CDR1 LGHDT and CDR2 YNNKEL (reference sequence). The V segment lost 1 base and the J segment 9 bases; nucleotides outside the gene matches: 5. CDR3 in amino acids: CASSQAGTSGLEQFF. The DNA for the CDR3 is TGTGCCAGCAGCCAAGCCGGGACTAGCGGTCTTGAGCAGTTCTTC.

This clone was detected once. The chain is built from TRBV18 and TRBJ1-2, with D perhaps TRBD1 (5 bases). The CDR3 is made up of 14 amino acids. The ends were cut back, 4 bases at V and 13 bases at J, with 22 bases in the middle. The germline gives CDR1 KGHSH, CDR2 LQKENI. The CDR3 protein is CASSLGTDPRGVTF. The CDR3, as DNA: TGTGCCAGCTCACTCGGGACGGACCCCCGGGGGGTCACCTTC.

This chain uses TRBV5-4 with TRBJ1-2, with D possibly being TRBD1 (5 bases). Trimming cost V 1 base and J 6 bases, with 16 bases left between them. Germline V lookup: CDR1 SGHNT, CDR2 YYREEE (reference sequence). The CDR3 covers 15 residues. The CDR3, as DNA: TGTGCCAGCAGCTTGCGCGGTCAGGGATGGGATGGCTACACCTTC. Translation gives CASSLRGQGWDGYTF.

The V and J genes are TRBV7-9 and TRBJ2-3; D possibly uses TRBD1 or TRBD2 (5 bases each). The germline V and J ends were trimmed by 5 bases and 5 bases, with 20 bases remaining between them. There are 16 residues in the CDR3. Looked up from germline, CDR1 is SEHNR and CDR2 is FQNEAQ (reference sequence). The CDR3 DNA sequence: TGTGCCAGCAGCCCCACCCGAGGGGCGCGTTTAGATACGCAGTATTTT. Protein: CASSPTRGARLDTQYF.

CDR3 coding DNA: TGTGCCAGCAGCCCACCTAGCGGGGGTAGCGGCGAGCAGTACTTC. Translation gives CASSPPSGGSGEQYF. The rearrangement uses TRBV7-2 and TRBJ2-7; 10 nucleotides line up with TRBD2. The CDR3 totals 15 residues. Losses at the gene ends were 5 bases for V and 6 bases for J; bases not matched to a gene: 10. Germline CDR1 reads SGHTA; CDR2 reads FQGNSA.

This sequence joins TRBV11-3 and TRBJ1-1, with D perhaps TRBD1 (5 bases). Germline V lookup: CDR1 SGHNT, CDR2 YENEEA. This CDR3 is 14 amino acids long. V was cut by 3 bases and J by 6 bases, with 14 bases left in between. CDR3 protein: CASSFSGAVAEAFF. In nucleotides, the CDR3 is TGTGCCAGCAGCTTTAGCGGGGCCGTTGCTGAAGCTTTCTTT.

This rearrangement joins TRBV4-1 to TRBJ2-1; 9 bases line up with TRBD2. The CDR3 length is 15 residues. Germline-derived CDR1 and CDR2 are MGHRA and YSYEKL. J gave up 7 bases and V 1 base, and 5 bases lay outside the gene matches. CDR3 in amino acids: CASSQGTSESNEQFF. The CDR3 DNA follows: TGCGCCAGCAGCCAAGGGACTAGCGAATCGAATGAGCAGTTCTTC.

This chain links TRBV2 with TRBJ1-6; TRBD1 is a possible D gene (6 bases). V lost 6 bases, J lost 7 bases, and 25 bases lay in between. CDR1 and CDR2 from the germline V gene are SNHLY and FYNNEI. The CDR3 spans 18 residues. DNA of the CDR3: TGTGCCAGCAGGGACCGGACAAGTTCGGGGGCATCGAATTCACCCCTCCACTTT. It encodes CASRDRTSSGASNSPLHF.

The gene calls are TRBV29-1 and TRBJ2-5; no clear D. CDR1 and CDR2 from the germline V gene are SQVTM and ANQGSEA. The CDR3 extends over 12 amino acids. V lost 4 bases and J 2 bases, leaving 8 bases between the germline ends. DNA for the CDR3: TGCAGCGTTGGGCCCCCACAAGAGACCCAGTACTTC. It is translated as CSVGPPQETQYF.

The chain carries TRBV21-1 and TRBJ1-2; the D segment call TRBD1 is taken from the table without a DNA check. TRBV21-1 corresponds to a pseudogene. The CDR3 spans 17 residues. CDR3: CASSSGKIDRPWGGYTF. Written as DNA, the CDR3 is TGTGCCAGCAGCTCGGGAAAGATTGACAGGCCCTGGGGGGGCTACACCTTC.

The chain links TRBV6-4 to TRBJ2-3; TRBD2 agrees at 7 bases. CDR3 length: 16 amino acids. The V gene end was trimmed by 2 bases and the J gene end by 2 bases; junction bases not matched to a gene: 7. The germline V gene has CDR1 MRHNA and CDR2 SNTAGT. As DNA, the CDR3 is TGTGCCAGCAGTGACGGGTCAGCGGGGCACACAGATACGCAGTATTTT. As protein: CASSDGSAGHTDTQYF.

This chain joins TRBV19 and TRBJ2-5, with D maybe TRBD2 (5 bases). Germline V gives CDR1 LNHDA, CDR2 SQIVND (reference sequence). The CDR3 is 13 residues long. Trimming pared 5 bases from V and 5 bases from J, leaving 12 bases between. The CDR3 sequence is CASSSRTGETQYF. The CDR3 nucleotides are TGTGCCAGTAGTTCCCGGACGGGGGAGACCCAGTACTTC.

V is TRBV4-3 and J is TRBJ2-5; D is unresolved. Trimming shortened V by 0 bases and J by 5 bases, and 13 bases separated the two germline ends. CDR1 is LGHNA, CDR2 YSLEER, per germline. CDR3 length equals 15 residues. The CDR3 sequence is CASSQDRDLRETQYF. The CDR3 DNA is TGCGCCAGCAGCCAAGATAGAGACCTTAGGGAGACCCAGTACTTC.

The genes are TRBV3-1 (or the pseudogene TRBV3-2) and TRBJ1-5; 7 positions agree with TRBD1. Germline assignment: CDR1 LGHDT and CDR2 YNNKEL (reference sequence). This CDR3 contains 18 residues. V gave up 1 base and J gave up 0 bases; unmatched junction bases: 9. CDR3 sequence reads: CASSQGVGGSYSNQPQHF. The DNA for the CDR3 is TGTGCCAGCAGCCAAGGGGTAGGGGGCTCCTATAGCAATCAGCCCCAGCATTTT.

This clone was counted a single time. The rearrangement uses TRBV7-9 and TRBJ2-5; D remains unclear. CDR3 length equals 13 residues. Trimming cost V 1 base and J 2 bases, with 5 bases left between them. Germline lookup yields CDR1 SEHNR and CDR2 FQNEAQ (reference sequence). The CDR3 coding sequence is TGTGCCAGCAGCTTAGGGGGACAAGAGACCCAGTACTTC. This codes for CASSLGGQETQYF.

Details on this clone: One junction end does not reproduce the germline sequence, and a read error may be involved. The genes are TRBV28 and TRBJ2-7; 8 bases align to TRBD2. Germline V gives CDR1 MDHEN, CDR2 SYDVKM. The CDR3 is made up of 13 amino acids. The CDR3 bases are TGTGCCAGCAGCCGTAAACTAGCGGTAACCTCGAACTTC. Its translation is CASSRKLAVTSNF.

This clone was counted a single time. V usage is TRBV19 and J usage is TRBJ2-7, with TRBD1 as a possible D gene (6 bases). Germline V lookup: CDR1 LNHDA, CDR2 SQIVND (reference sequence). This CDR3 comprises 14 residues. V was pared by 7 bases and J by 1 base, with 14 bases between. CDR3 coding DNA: TGTGCCAGTACCCCCACAGGGACATCCTACGAGCAGTACTTC. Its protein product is CASTPTGTSYEQYF.